This T cell receptor (beta chain) was obtained from a study of T cell clonality in common variable immunodeficiency. Notes on the study in general: In common variable immunodeficiency, TCR beta chains reportedly carried fewer deletions and N-nucleotide insertions. T cell subpopulation sequencing would be needed to explain CVID clonality. TCRbeta clonality was increased in CVID versus healthy controls.

The method was immunoSEQ multiplex PCR; TCRdb's version includes in-frame clones alone and lacks a portion of them. The sample holds 16,000 or so clones, and no clone turns up only once. Blood came from CVID subjects not ill and not taking immunomodulatory or immunosuppressive medication. Per germline, CDR1 SNHLY and CDR2 FYNNEI. The CDR3 spans 12 residues. V dropped 1 base and J dropped 6 bases, with 5 bases sitting between them. This clone occurred a few times. Its antigen is unidentified. Read coverage stops 3 residues before the CDR3 terminus; the germline J gene supplies the remainder. Sequencing was done on a sample of peripheral blood mononuclear cells. The TCR sequence derives from a human donor with common variable immunodeficiency. The chain uses TRBV2 and TRBJ2-3; D perhaps matches TRBD2 (5 bases). The sequenced part of the CDR3 DNA is TGTGCCAGCAGTGAAGGCGGGGATACG. It is translated as CASSEGGDT. In full, the CDR3 reads CASSEGGDTQYF.